The clone carrying this T cell receptor (beta chain) was seen repeatedly, ten times or more. The length of the CDR3 is 14 residues. V shed 4 bases and J shed 1 base, with 10 bases lying between them. Authors of the study amplified TCR beta CDR3 regions from RNA transcripts. TCR CDR3 regions were first amplified by RT-PCR with HTBI primers. TCRdb re-called the multiplex PCR reads through MiXCR, storing one row per CDR3 protein. Among around 690,000 distinct CDR3 sequences listed, more than 20% were seen once. This sample is part of a study of T cells in Graves' hyperthyroidism and ophthalmopathy. The rearrangement joins TRBV12-3 or TRBV12-4 to TRBJ1-1, with a weak D call TRBD1 (5 bases). Sequencing was performed on blood. The TCR sequence derives from a young man with Graves' ophthalmopathy. The CDR3 DNA reads as TGTGCCAGCAGTTCCAACGGGGCGAACACTGAAGCTTTCTTT. It codes for CASSSNGANTEAFF.